Described below is a single TCR beta chain sequence and its context. The data were obtained in a study of blood T cell repertoires in COVID-19. As for the study in general: T cells, B-cell-depleted T cells, or PBMCs provided the cDNA or gDNA that served as material.

CDR3 length equals 16 residues. The V and J ends lost 4 bases and 5 bases, in that order; junction bases with no gene match: 10. Looked up from germline, CDR1 is MNHEY and CDR2 is SVGAGI. In the authors' methods: Amplification from reference gene primers served as the basis for estimated nucleated cell counts. The repertoire was sequenced with immunoSEQ multiplex PCR; TCRdb's copy has only in-frame clones and lacks some. V and J calls and clone size follow that table, whereas D and trimming were derived from the DNA. The data contain some 250,000 clones, approximately 85% of them seen just once; the ten biggest clones take up about 0.74%.

This clonotype was sampled from a woman under 40 with acute or convalescent COVID-19. The V and J genes are TRBV6-5 and TRBJ1-1; 10 nucleotides match TRBD1. The sample taken for sequencing was peripheral blood. CDR3 residues: CASSSPRTGGRTEAFF. CDR3 sequence (DNA): TGTGCCAGCAGTTCCCCCCGGACAGGGGGGAGGACTGAAGCTTTCTTT.